This T cell receptor (beta chain) is from a study of CD8+CD57+ T cells in acquired aplastic anemia. The table lists this clonotype with many counts. The authors sequenced patients whose flow cytometry had shown CD8+CD57+ cell expansion. Patients, without exception, had severe acquired aplastic anemia. The use of genomic DNA as template underpinned the TCR beta VDJ and CDR3 profiling. TCRdb independently ran MiXCR on the reads; one entry per CDR3 protein. The repertoire includes around 430,000 distinct CDR3 sequences, around 32% of them detected once, and 0.82% sits in the top ten. The clonotype comes from a human donor with aplastic anemia. Sequencing was carried out using sorted CD4+, CD8+, or CD8+CD57+ T cells (not recorded which) from PBMCs.

The CDR3 protein is CATTSEQFF. The DNA for the CDR3 is TGTGCCACCACCAGTGAGCAGTTCTTC. J is TRBJ2-1 and V is TRBV2, with unresolved D. Germline V gives CDR1 SNHLY, CDR2 FYNNEI. This CDR3 has 9 amino acids. Trimming removed 10 bases at V and 9 bases at J, with 7 bases between.